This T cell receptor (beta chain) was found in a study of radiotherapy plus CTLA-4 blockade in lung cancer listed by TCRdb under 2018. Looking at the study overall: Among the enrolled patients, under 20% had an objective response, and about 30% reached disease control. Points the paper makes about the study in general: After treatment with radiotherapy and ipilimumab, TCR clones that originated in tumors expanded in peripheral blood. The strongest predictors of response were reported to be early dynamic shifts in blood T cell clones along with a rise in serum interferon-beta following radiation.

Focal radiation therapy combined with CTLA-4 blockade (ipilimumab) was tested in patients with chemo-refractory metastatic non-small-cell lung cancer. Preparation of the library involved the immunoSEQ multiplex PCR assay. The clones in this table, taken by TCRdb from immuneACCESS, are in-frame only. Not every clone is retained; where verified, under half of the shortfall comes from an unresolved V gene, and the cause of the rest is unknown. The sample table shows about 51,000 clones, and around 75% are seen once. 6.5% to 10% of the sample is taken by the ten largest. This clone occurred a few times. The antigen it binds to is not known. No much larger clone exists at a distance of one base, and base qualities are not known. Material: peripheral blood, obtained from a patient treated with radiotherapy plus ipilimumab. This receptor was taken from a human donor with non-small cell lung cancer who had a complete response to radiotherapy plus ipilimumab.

The CDR3 region: CAISDRTLRGQPQHF. The base sequence is TGTGCCATCAGTGATAGAACGCTTCGGGGTCAGCCCCAGCATTTT. This receptor chain uses TRBV10-3 and TRBJ1-5, with the D gene too uncertain to name. According to the germline V gene, CDR1 reads ENHRY and CDR2 reads SYGVKD. V loses 3 bases, J loses 6 bases, and the germline ends lie 15 bases apart. From the cysteine up to the phenylalanine, the CDR3 has a length of 15 residues. Only CDR3 DNA remains: 45 bases, in frame from the first base.